The 2 T cell receptor beta chains below all came from one sample that was sequenced in a study of T cell clones after liver transplantation. The data were produced by immunoSEQ multiplex PCR, yet TCRdb's version contains in-frame clones alone and is incomplete. The sample includes some 40,000 clones, roughly 86% of them seen just once. This specimen was CD4+ T cells from blood, taken 24 months after liver transplant. The receptors originated from a human patient who received a liver transplant. Some T cells may be supplied by the graft donor.

The rearrangement joins TRBV21-1 to TRBJ2-3; the table's TRBD1 call for D was not verified on the DNA. TRBV21-1 is marked as a pseudogene. The CDR3 covers 15 residues. The CDR3 sequence is CASHRTGATTDTQYF. The CDR3 DNA is TGTGCCAGCCACCGGACAGGGGCGACCACAGATACGCAGTATTTT.

The rearrangement links TRBV6-6 to TRBJ2-2, with D possibly being TRBD1 (6 bases). The CDR3 runs to 13 residues. In germline, CDR1 is MNHNY, CDR2 SVGAGI (reference sequence). The V gene lost 5 bases and the J gene lost 5 bases, with 9 bases spanning the gap. The CDR3 loop is CASSSQGTGELFF. CDR3 bases: TGTGCCAGCAGTAGCCAGGGGACCGGGGAGCTGTTTTTT.